Following are 10 T cell receptor beta chains from one sample sequenced in a study of blood T cell repertoires in COVID-19. The repertoire was sequenced with immunoSEQ multiplex PCR; TCRdb's copy has only in-frame clones and lacks some. This table has about 90,000 clones, around four fifths appearing once. The sequencing sample was made of peripheral blood. The receptors stem from a man aged 50 to 60 with acute or convalescent COVID-19.

This chain links TRBV20-1 with TRBJ1-2, with D unresolved. V was clipped by 3 bases and J by 4 bases, with 9 bases between them. Germline V gene sequence: CDR1 DFQATT, CDR2 SNEGSKA (reference sequence). The CDR3 is 12 residues long. The CDR3 region has the DNA TGCAGTGCTAGTCGAGGCTCCTATGGCTACACCTTC. Its protein product is CSASRGSYGYTF.

The V and J genes are TRBV28 and TRBJ2-5; 8 bases fit TRBD1. Germline lookup yields CDR1 MDHEN and CDR2 SYDVKM. The CDR3 is 15 residues long. Trimming cost V 6 bases and J 1 base; bases outside gene matches: 7. The CDR3 reads CASSRPGTGQETQYF. The CDR3 nucleotides read TGTGCCAGCAGCCGTCCCGGGACAGGCCAAGAGACCCAGTACTTC.

The chain carries TRBV5-1 and TRBJ2-5, with 8 positions matching TRBD1. This CDR3 region has 15 residues. The ends lost 4 bases at V and 5 bases at J; junction bases unmatched: 10. The germline CDR1 and CDR2 sequences are SGHRS and YFSETQ. The CDR3, as DNA: TGCGCCAGCAGCCAGGCGACAGGGGTTTTTGAGACCCAGTACTTC. Translation gives CASSQATGVFETQYF.

This chain connects TRBV28 to TRBJ2-3, with 8 nucleotides matching TRBD2. The CDR3 is made up of 14 amino acids. J gave up 6 bases and V 6 bases, and 8 bases lay outside the gene matches. Germline V gives CDR1 MDHEN, CDR2 SYDVKM. The CDR3 nucleotides read TGTGCCAGCAGAGATAGCGGGATAACGGATACGCAGTATTTT. It specifies CASRDSGITDTQYF.

This rearrangement joins TRBV5-1 to TRBJ2-1, with D perhaps TRBD2 (6 bases). The CDR3 runs to 15 residues. CDR1 and CDR2 (germline): SGHRS, YFSETQ. V dropped 0 bases and J dropped 4 bases, with 11 bases sitting between them. The CDR3 bases are TGCGCCAGCAGCTTGGGACTAGAGTCTTACAATGAGCAGTTCTTC. Translated: CASSLGLESYNEQFF.

This sequence joins TRBV27 and TRBJ2-3; possible D gene TRBD1, 5 bases. The CDR3 loop spans 15 amino acids. Germline V lookup: CDR1 MNHEY, CDR2 SMNVEV (reference sequence). V lost 2 bases and J lost 3, with 12 bases in between. CDR3 sequence: CASSLRGWSTDTQYF. CDR3 nucleotide sequence: TGTGCCAGCAGTTTAAGGGGCTGGAGTACAGATACGCAGTATTTT.

This clone was seen once. This sequence joins TRBV3-1 (or the pseudogene TRBV3-2) and TRBJ2-7; the match to TRBD2 covers 12 bases. After removal of 8 bases from V and 1 base from J, the junction contained 9 bases not matched to a gene. The length of the CDR3 is 16 residues. Germline CDR1 reads LGHDT; CDR2 reads YNNKEL (reference sequence). The CDR3 here is CASSDMTSGGSYEQYF. The CDR3 coding sequence is TGTGCCAGCTCCGATATGACTAGCGGGGGTTCCTACGAGCAGTACTTC.

This chain uses TRBV19 with TRBJ2-5, with a weak D call TRBD2 (6 bases). Germline V gene data show CDR1 as LNHDA and CDR2 as SQIVND (reference sequence). V lost 6 bases, J lost 4 bases, and 15 bases lay in between. The CDR3 is 14 amino acids. CDR3 loop: CASRGGGGSETQYF. CDR3 nucleotide sequence: TGTGCCAGTAGGGGCGGAGGAGGGTCAGAGACCCAGTACTTC.

The rearrangement links TRBV6-5 to TRBJ1-1; 9 nucleotides match TRBD1. V dropped 0 bases and J dropped 5; count of bases not matched to a gene: 4. From germline, CDR1 is MNHEY and CDR2 SVGAGI. This CDR3 has 15 amino acids. The CDR3 reads CASSYSRQGGTEAFF. DNA of the CDR3: TGTGCCAGCAGTTACTCGCGACAGGGGGGAACTGAAGCTTTCTTT.

The chain has TRBV7-9 and TRBJ1-3; D is unresolved. Trimming removed 7 bases from V and 0 bases from J, with 16 bases in between. The germline CDR1 and CDR2 sequences are SEHNR and FQNEAQ (reference sequence). The CDR3 extends over 16 amino acids. This CDR3 is CASMLVGSYSGNTIYF. The CDR3 DNA reads TGTGCCAGCATGCTGGTGGGCAGCTACTCTGGAAACACCATATATTTT. Combining the CDR3 with reference TRBV7-9 and TRBJ1-3 gives the whole variable domain DTGVSQNPRHKITKRGQNVTFRCDPISEHNRLYWYRQTLGQGPEFLTYFQNEAQLEKSRLLSDRFSAERPKGSFSTLEIQRTEQGDSAMYLCASMLVGSYSGNTIYFGEGSWLTVV.